Listed below are T cell receptor beta chains from one sample, sequenced in a study of shared T cell receptors in the human thymus. This table comes from immunoSEQ multiplex PCR, and its TCRdb copy is limited to in-frame clones, with some not included. The sample consists of some 700,000 clones, over 75% of them appearing once. These data are also associated with another study on human thymus T cells.

Sequences were obtained from thymocytes. All receptors derive from a girl less than two years old with a congenital heart defect. Both conserved end residues are part of each CDR3. D genes are given only for firm matches. Size is stated for part of the rows, as once, few or many counts, or as a class when the clone is expanded.

clone size | J gene | D gene | V gene | CDR3 protein | CDR3 DNA
- | TRBJ1-6 | - | TRBV12-2 | CASRLARTAKKQDSPLHF | TGTGCAAGTCGCTTAGCGCGGACAGCTAAAAAGCAAGATTCCCCCCTCCACTTT
- | TRBJ1-2 | - | TRBV5-1 | CASSLRVVVGDSSYGYTF | TGCGCCAGCAGCTTGAGGGTTGTGGTCGGGGATTCTTCCTATGGCTACACCTTC
few | TRBJ1-2 | - | TRBV20-1 | CSVDSDGYTF | TGCAGTGTTGACAGCGATGGCTACACCTTC
- | TRBJ1-1 | TRBD1 | TRBV6-6 | CASSWDRQTNTEAFF | TGTGCCAGCAGCTGGGACAGACAGACTAACACTGAAGCTTTCTTT
- | TRBJ1-2 | - | TRBV29-1 | CSVEGQVGGYTF | TGCAGCGTTGAAGGACAAGTGGGTGGCTACACCTTC
- | TRBJ1-3 | TRBD1 | TRBV2 | CASSEARTGAGNTIYF | TGTGCCAGCAGTGAAGCTAGGACAGGGGCTGGAAACACCATATATTTT
- | TRBJ2-2 | TRBD1 | TRBV6-1 | CASSVPDDRGIRNTGELFF | TGTGCCAGCAGTGTTCCAGACGACAGGGGGATTAGGAACACCGGGGAGCTGTTTTTT
- | TRBJ2-5 | - | TRBV6-1 | CASSEKGDFGGETQYF | TGTGCCAGCAGTGAAAAAGGGGACTTCGGGGGAGAGACCCAGTACTTC
- | TRBJ2-1 | TRBD2 | TRBV7-3 | CASSLGLAGNNEQFF | TGTGCCAGCAGCTTGGGACTAGCGGGGAACAATGAGCAGTTCTTC
- | TRBJ1-2 | - | TRBV21-1 | CASSKARWNSIYGYTF | TGTGCCAGCAGCAAAGCCCGTTGGAACAGCATCTATGGCTACACCTTC
- | TRBJ1-5 | - | TRBV4-1 | CASSPVLSNQPQHF | TGCGCCAGCTCCCCGGTACTCAGCAATCAGCCCCAGCATTTT
- | TRBJ2-7 | - | TRBV28 | CASNRAGDAEQYF | TGTGCCAGCAATCGGGCAGGGGATGCAGAGCAGTACTTC
once | TRBJ2-7 | TRBD2 | TRBV5-1 | CASSLVAGGNYEQYF | TGCGCCAGCAGCCTTGTAGCGGGGGGCAACTACGAGCAGTACTTC
- | TRBJ2-5 | - | TRBV6-5 | CASSSHTGKETQYF | TGTGCCAGCAGTTCCCACACCGGGAAAGAGACCCAGTACTTC
- | TRBJ2-7 | TRBD1 | TRBV4-1 | CASSQRSEDRDPYEQYF | TGCGCCAGCAGCCAGAGATCCGAGGACAGGGACCCCTACGAGCAGTACTTC
once | TRBJ2-3 | - | TRBV25-1 | CASSEFTSGERDDTQYF | TGTGCCAGCAGTGAATTTACTTCGGGGGAGAGGGATGATACGCAGTATTTT
few | TRBJ1-1 | TRBD1 | TRBV23-1 | CASRPGQPLEAFF | TGCGCCAGCAGACCGGGACAGCCACTTGAAGCTTTCTTT
- | TRBJ2-4 | - | TRBV7-9 | CASSLGLPGAKNIQYF | TGTGCCAGCAGCTTAGGCCTACCCGGAGCCAAAAACATTCAGTACTTC
- | TRBJ2-7 | - | TRBV29-1 | CSVRESDRFSYEQYF | TGCAGCGTCCGGGAGTCGGACAGGTTTTCCTACGAGCAGTACTTC
once | TRBJ1-1 | - | TRBV7-8 | CASSLVSDTEAFF | TGTGCCAGCAGCTTAGTATCGGACACTGAAGCTTTCTTT
once | TRBJ1-1 | - | TRBV5-6 | CASSFRGTVPPNTEAFF | TGTGCCAGCAGCTTCCGGGGAACGGTTCCCCCCAACACTGAAGCTTTCTTT
- | TRBJ1-4 | TRBD1 | TRBV29-1 | CSALPSRGRDEKLFF | TGCAGCGCACTTCCGTCCAGGGGGCGGGATGAAAAACTGTTTTTT
- | TRBJ1-1 | - | TRBV9 | CASSAPQANTEAFF | TGTGCCAGCAGCGCACCGCAGGCGAACACTGAAGCTTTCTTT
- | TRBJ2-2 | - | TRBV7-2 | CASSYVSTGELFF | TGTGCCAGCAGTTACGTGAGCACCGGGGAGCTGTTTTTT
once | TRBJ1-1 | TRBD1 | TRBV2 | CASSGGQSGWDTEAFF | TGTGCCAGCAGTGGGGGACAGTCCGGGTGGGACACTGAAGCTTTCTTT
- | TRBJ1-1 | TRBD1 | TRBV28 | CASSLRIRGLNLPMNTEAFF | TGTGCCAGCAGTTTAAGGATCAGGGGGCTTAACCTCCCTATGAACACTGAAGCTTTCTTT
- | TRBJ1-2 | TRBD1 | TRBV6-6 | CASSKTGTGKGRTF | TGTGCCAGCAGCAAAACCGGGACAGGGAAGGGTCGCACCTTC
- | TRBJ1-2 | - | TRBV27 | CASSRTQYRQRDGYTF | TGTGCCAGCAGCCGGACTCAATACCGTCAGAGGGATGGCTACACCTTC
few | TRBJ1-4 | - | TRBV18 | CASSDLQATNEKLFF | TGTGCCAGCTCAGACCTACAGGCTACTAATGAAAAACTGTTTTTT
- | TRBJ1-4 | TRBD1 | TRBV5-6 | CASSLASLGQGDEKLFF | TGTGCCAGCAGCTTGGCCAGCCTGGGACAGGGGGATGAAAAACTGTTTTTT
- | TRBJ1-2 | TRBD1 | TRBV6-1 | CASSERRGKDRDGYTF | TGTGCCAGCAGTGAACGAAGGGGAAAAGACAGGGATGGCTACACCTTC
- | TRBJ1-5 | - | TRBV7-9 | CASSLSTPQGWNQPQHF | TGTGCCAGCAGCTTATCCACCCCCCAGGGGTGGAATCAGCCCCAGCATTTT
once | TRBJ2-7 | TRBD1 | TRBV19 | CASSIDNRGRHGEQYF | TGTGCCAGTAGTATAGATAACAGGGGGCGCCATGGGGAGCAGTACTTC
- | TRBJ1-1 | TRBD1 | TRBV4-3 | CASSQARTGGSVEDTEAFF | TGCGCCAGCAGCCAAGCCCGGACAGGAGGGAGTGTGGAGGACACTGAAGCTTTCTTT
- | TRBJ1-2 | TRBD1 | TRBV5-6 | CASSNRDRGAAGYTF | TGTGCCAGCAGTAACCGGGACAGGGGTGCGGCTGGCTACACCTTC
- | TRBJ2-5 | TRBD2 | TRBV11-2 | CASSLLRGGPRYQETQYF | TGTGCCAGCAGCTTATTGCGCGGGGGTCCTAGGTACCAAGAGACCCAGTACTTC
- | TRBJ1-6 | - | TRBV19 | CASRDPGHQNSPLHF | TGTGCCAGTAGAGACCCGGGACATCAGAATTCACCCCTCCACTTT
few | TRBJ2-7 | TRBD1 | TRBV28 | CASSPAGGLITYEQYF | TGTGCCAGCAGTCCCGCAGGGGGCCTTATTACCTACGAGCAGTACTTC
- | TRBJ2-7 | - | TRBV10-3 | CAISEDAGVYEQYF | TGTGCCATCAGTGAGGATGCAGGGGTCTACGAGCAGTACTTC